This T cell receptor beta chain was sequenced for a study of T-cell memory formation after mild COVID-19. This CDR3 has 13 residues. V lost 8 bases, J lost 1 base, and 11 bases lay in between. TCRdb recomputed calls from the 5' RACE reads with MiXCR, one row per CDR3 protein. The sample carries approximately 300,000 distinct CDR3 sequences, approximately 16% recorded once. This clonotype was found a few times. The receptor was derived from a man aged 18 to 29 who had mild COVID-19 (a few samples of this study predate the infection). Cell type and time point are not known. Sequencing input: PBMCs or a T cell subset sorted from them (not recorded which). J is TRBJ1-1 and V is TRBV12-3 or TRBV12-4, with D uncertain. CDR3 coding DNA: TGTGCCAGCGTGGCGAACGGGAACACTGAAGCTTTCTTT. Amino acids: CASVANGNTEAFF.